The rows below give T cell receptor beta chains drawn from one sample of a study of T-cell memory formation after mild COVID-19. Each CDR3 protein is one row after TCRdb ran MiXCR on the 5' RACE reads. Of approximately 390,000 distinct CDR3 sequences listed, roughly 15% are singletons. Sequenced material: PBMCs or a T cell subset sorted from them (not recorded which). These receptors originate from a young man who had mild COVID-19 (a few samples of this study predate the infection). Cell type and time point are not known. The CDR3 runs from the conserved cysteine through the conserved F or W. D genes are given only for firm matches. Not every row has a clone size; where given, it reads once, few, many or a size class.

.	14	TRBV7-9	TRBJ1-1	few	TGTGCCAGCAGCGCCCGGGAGAGTGCCCTTGAAGCTTTCTTT	CASSARESALEAFF
TRBD2	19	TRBV7-2	TRBJ2-4	.	TGTGCCAGCAGCTTAGACGTCGGGGGGGTTCGTAGAGCCAAAAACATTCAGTACTTC	CASSLDVGGVRRAKNIQYF
.	14	TRBV7-9	TRBJ2-7	.	TGTGCCACCACCCCGAAAGGACAGCCCTACGAGCAGTACTTC	CATTPKGQPYEQYF
.	12	TRBV18	TRBJ1-1	many	TGTGCCAGCTCACCACGAGGGCCTGAAGCTTTCTTT	CASSPRGPEAFF
.	16	TRBV7-2	TRBJ1-1	.	TGTGCCAGCAGCTTAGATGGCACGGGGGGGGGCACTGAAGCTTTCTTT	CASSLDGTGGGTEAFF
.	17	TRBV2	TRBJ2-6	few	TGTGCCAGCAGAGGTAGGGGAACGTACTCTGGGGCCAACGTCCTGACTTTC	CASRGRGTYSGANVLTF
.	16	TRBV4-1	TRBJ1-1	.	TGCGCCAGCACCCATGACCAGGGCCGGGGAAACACTGAAGCTTTCTTT	CASTHDQGRGNTEAFF
TRBD1	16	TRBV20-1	TRBJ1-1	.	TGCAGTGCTTCCGGTACCCCGGGACAGGGAGGCACTGAAGCTTTCTTT	CSASGTPGQGGTEAFF
TRBD1	15	TRBV5-1	TRBJ2-7	.	TGCGCCAGCAGCACCGGGACAGGGGACTCCTACGAGCAGTACTTC	CASSTGTGDSYEQYF
TRBD1	16	TRBV7-9	TRBJ2-7	.	TGTGCCAGCAGACGGGCAGGGGGCGCCGCCACCTACGAGCAGTACTTC	CASRRAGGAATYEQYF
.	15	TRBV24-1	TRBJ2-3	.	TGTGCCACCAGTGATGGTAGCTCCTCCGCAGATACGCAGTATTTT	CATSDGSSSADTQYF
TRBD1	16	TRBV4-3	TRBJ1-4	many	TGTGCCAGCAGCCAGGACAGGGCCGCAACTAATGAAAAACTGTTTTTT	CASSQDRAATNEKLFF
.	15	TRBV4-3	TRBJ2-1	.	TGCGCCAGCAGCCGAGAGTCCGGAAAAAGGGGTGAGCAGTTATTC	CASSRESGKRGEQLF
.	15	TRBV9	TRBJ2-5	.	TGTGCCAGCAGCGTAGGCCCAACCCCACAAGAGACCCAGTACTTC	CASSVGPTPQETQYF
.	14	TRBV7-2	TRBJ1-1	many	TGTGCCAGCAGCCTCCGGCGCGGGGGCACTGAAGCTTTCTTT	CASSLRRGGTEAFF
.	14	TRBV4-1	TRBJ1-5	few	TGCGCCAGCAGCCAAGAGACAGCCGGGGAGCCCCAGCATTTT	CASSQETAGEPQHF
.	16	TRBV11-2	TRBJ2-5	many	TGTGCCAGCAGCTTAGCCCCCCAGTGGTTAGGGGAGACCCAGTACTTC	CASSLAPQWLGETQYF
.	13	TRBV7-2	TRBJ1-1	.	TGTGCCAGCAGCTATAATATGGGCACTGAAGCTTTCTTT	CASSYNMGTEAFF
TRBD1	18	TRBV4-2	TRBJ1-3	few	TGTGCCAGCAGCCAAGACGGACAGGGAGCCCTCGCGGGAAACACCATATATTTT	CASSQDGQGALAGNTIYF
.	16	TRBV6-1	TRBJ1-1	few	TGTGCCAGCAGTGAATTTGCTGGGAACCCCTCGGCGGAAGCTTTCTTT	CASSEFAGNPSAEAFF
TRBD1	14	TRBV11-2	TRBJ1-2	once	TGTGCCAGCAGCCCAGGGGGAGTGGGCTATGGCTACACCTTC	CASSPGGVGYGYTF
TRBD1	15	TRBV9	TRBJ2-3	.	TGTGCCAGCAGCGCAGGGGGATGGGGCACAGATACGCAGTATTTT	CASSAGGWGTDTQYF
.	16	TRBV5-1	TRBJ1-2	few	TGCGCCAGCAGCTTTGGGGGAGTAACTCCTAACTATGGCTACACCTTC	CASSFGGVTPNYGYTF
.	15	TRBV15	TRBJ2-1	.	TGTGCCACCAGCGGCCTCAGGGGGGGCTACAATGAGCAGTTCTTC	CATSGLRGGYNEQFF
.	14	TRBV19	TRBJ2-7	.	TGTGCCAGTAGTATGAGGGAAAGCTCCTACGAGCAGTACTTC	CASSMRESSYEQYF